This T cell receptor beta chain was sequenced in a study of cytomegalovirus exposure and HLA in healthy donors. Primers for the PCR totalled 60 Vbeta and 13 Jbeta. Produced via immunoSEQ multiplex PCR; TCRdb's table is partial and in-frame only. Of some 150,000 clones in the sample, about 60% were seen once. The receptor's source is a woman aged 55-69 years in good health and CMV-seropositive. Sequenced material: PBMCs.

The DNA of the CDR3 is TGCGCCAGCCTACCTCGGACAGGATTGAACACTGAAGCTTTCTTT. It codes for CASLPRTGLNTEAFF. The chain uses TRBV5-1 and TRBJ1-1; 7 nucleotides agree with TRBD1. From germline, CDR1 is SGHRS and CDR2 YFSETQ. The CDR3 covers 15 residues. V shed 7 bases, J shed 0 bases, and the junction held 9 bases outside the gene matches.